These 30 T cell receptor beta chains were sequenced from one sample in a study of beta chain features in type 1 diabetes. The study reverse transcribed the entire isolated RNA, so it sequenced expressed TCRB transcripts. Here immunoSEQ multiplex PCR was the method, and the copy in TCRdb shows in-frame clones only, minus some. The sample shows under 350,000 clones, 24% of them seen only once. General study points: TCRB CDR3 length was moderately but significantly reduced in all four CD4+ subsets of Type 1 diabetes patients.

No antigen has been identified for these receptors. The sample consisted of naive CD4+ T cells from blood. The source of these receptors is a woman aged 25 to 39 with type 1 diabetes.

In this sample, this clone turned up a few times. The chain uses TRBV18 and TRBJ1-4, with D perhaps matching TRBD1 (5 bases). Germline CDR1 reads KGHSH; CDR2 reads LQKENI. The CDR3 sequence is 14 residues long. V was clipped by 6 bases and J by 3 bases, with 11 bases between them. The CDR3 spells CASSRDGSNEKLFF. The CDR3 DNA follows: TGTGCCAGCTCGCGGGACGGATCTAATGAAAAACTGTTTTTT.

This rearrangement joins TRBV27 to TRBJ2-5; 9 bases are a match to TRBD1. V was pared by 6 bases and J by 5 bases, with 10 bases of the junction left unmatched. Germline loops: CDR1 MNHEY, CDR2 SMNVEV (reference sequence). The CDR3 runs to 15 residues. In DNA, the CDR3 is TGTGCCAGCAGCTTACAGGGGGCCGTAGTGGAGACCCAGTACTTC. Amino acids: CASSLQGAVVETQYF.

There are a few counts of this clone. V usage is TRBV28 and J usage is TRBJ1-1; the D gene is possibly TRBD1 (6 bases). Between the trimmed V and J ends, which lost 4 bases and 0 bases, there was a span of 15 bases. The CDR3 covers 16 residues. CDR1 is MDHEN and CDR2 is SYDVKM in the germline V gene. The CDR3 DNA reads TGTGCCAGCAGTTATAGGCAGGGGCTCCTGAACACTGAAGCTTTCTTT. Its protein product is CASSYRQGLLNTEAFF.

V gene TRBV29-1 combines with J gene TRBJ1-5; 10 bases line up with TRBD1. The CDR3 covers 16 residues. Germline CDR1 reads SQVTM; CDR2 reads ANQGSEA. Trimming cost V 4 bases and J 2 bases; bases outside gene matches: 8. The chain's CDR3 is CSVGFGTGAGNQPQHF. In nucleotides, the CDR3 is TGCAGCGTTGGATTCGGGACAGGGGCTGGCAATCAGCCCCAGCATTTT.

This clone was observed a handful of times. The V gene is TRBV9, the J gene TRBJ2-1; TRBD2 is a possible D gene (6 bases). The length of the CDR3 is 13 residues. Trimming took off 4 bases at V and 13 bases at J, with 18 bases between the two ends. The germline V gene has CDR1 SGDLS and CDR2 YYNGEE. CDR3 coding DNA: TGTGCCAGCAGCCCCCGCCTGATTGGGACTCAGTTCTTC. Translated: CASSPRLIGTQFF.

This clone was observed a handful of times. The V and J genes are TRBV6-1 and TRBJ2-5, with D maybe TRBD1 (6 bases). V was cut by 7 bases and J by 5 bases, with 23 bases left in between. CDR1 is MNHNS, CDR2 SASEGT, per germline. CDR3 size: 16 residues. The chain's CDR3 is CASTERQGRGRETQYF. Here the CDR3 DNA reads TGTGCCAGCACTGAGAGGCAGGGGCGAGGACGGGAGACCCAGTACTTC.

Concerning this clone: The same CDR3 can be traced to other DNA sequences in this sample. The DNA of the CDR3 is TGTGCCTGGAGTAGCGGTAGCACAGATACGCAGTATTTT. Residues: CAWSSGSTDTQYF. The rearrangement uses TRBV30 and TRBJ2-3, with D maybe TRBD2 (5 bases). From germline, CDR1 is GTSNPN and CDR2 SVGIG (reference sequence). V dropped 2 bases and J dropped 0 bases, with 6 bases sitting between them. The CDR3 runs 13 residues.

This clone was detected only a few times. The chain is built from TRBV19 and TRBJ1-2; a weak D match, TRBD1 (5 bases). The CDR3 spans 14 residues. Trimming shortened V by 5 bases and J by 4 bases, and 14 bases separated the two germline ends. Germline V gives CDR1 LNHDA, CDR2 SQIVND (reference sequence). CDR3 sequence reads: CASSPGLLGYGYTF. CDR3 coding DNA: TGTGCCAGTAGTCCGGGACTATTGGGCTATGGCTACACCTTC.

This clone has only a few counts. This chain connects TRBV5-1 to TRBJ2-5; the D gene is possibly TRBD1 (5 bases). The germline V gene has CDR1 SGHRS and CDR2 YFSETQ. The V end lost 3 bases, the J end lost 1 base, and 13 bases lay between the germline ends. This CDR3 comprises 15 residues. The CDR3 DNA sequence: TGCGCCAGCAGCTCCCGGCTAGACAGCCAAGAGACCCAGTACTTC. Translating gives CASSSRLDSQETQYF.

This clone was detected a few times. This chain joins TRBV13 and TRBJ2-4; 8 nucleotides line up with TRBD1. With 5 bases clipped from V and 6 bases from J, the junction kept 9 bases outside the gene matches. The CDR3 consists of 15 residues. Germline V gene lookup returns CDR1 PRHDT and CDR2 FYEKMQ (reference sequence). The CDR3 here is CASSPYRDRLNIQYF. The CDR3 DNA reads TGTGCCAGCAGCCCATACCGGGACAGGTTAAACATTCAGTACTTC.

This clone was picked up a small number of times. The chain joins TRBV13 to TRBJ1-1; D unclear. V lost 3 bases to trimming and J lost 5 bases, with 13 bases between them. Germline CDR1 reads PRHDT; CDR2 reads FYEKMQ (reference sequence). The length of the CDR3 is 14 residues. DNA for the CDR3: TGTGCCAGCAGCTTTCTCACTAAAGCAACTGAAGCTTTCTTT. This codes for CASSFLTKATEAFF.

This clone turned up a few times. This chain uses TRBV29-1 with TRBJ1-1, with no clear D. Germline V gene lookup returns CDR1 SQVTM and CDR2 ANQGSEA. CDR3 size: 11 residues. With 7 bases removed from V and 5 bases from J, the gap between germline ends came to 11 bases. The CDR3 loop reads CSGGAITEAFF. CDR3 DNA: TGCAGCGGGGGAGCTATTACTGAAGCTTTCTTT. Together with reference TRBV29-1 and TRBJ1-1, the CDR3 gives the full variable domain: SAVISQKPSRDICQRGTSLTIQCQVDSQVTMMFWYRQQPGQSLTLIATANQGSEATYESGFVIDKFPISRPNLTFSTLTVSNMSPEDSSIYLCSGGAITEAFFGQGTRLTVV.

This clone was counted between two and nine times. This rearrangement joins TRBV11-2 to TRBJ1-5; D unresolved. V was shortened by 1 base and J by 5 bases, with 6 bases between the two germline ends. The germline gives CDR1 SGHAT, CDR2 FQNNGV. CDR3 length equals 13 residues. For the CDR3, the DNA is TGTGCCAGCAGCTTAGCCGGGGATCAGCCCCAGCATTTT. This codes for CASSLAGDQPQHF.

The V call is TRBV30, the J call TRBJ2-3; weak D call: TRBD2 (6 bases). Trimming removed 2 bases at V and 2 bases at J, with 14 bases between. From germline, CDR1 is GTSNPN and CDR2 SVGIG (reference sequence). This CDR3 region has 15 residues. The chain's CDR3 is CAWSNSGHPTDTQYF. CDR3 DNA sequence: TGTGCCTGGAGTAATAGCGGCCACCCCACAGATACGCAGTATTTT.

The V gene is TRBV30, the J gene TRBJ2-5; D may be TRBD2 (5 bases). This CDR3 comprises 16 residues. V was shortened by 2 bases and J by 1 base, with 17 bases between the two germline ends. Looked up from germline, CDR1 is GTSNPN and CDR2 is SVGIG (reference sequence). CDR3: CAWSQTLATIQETQYF. The CDR3 nucleotides read TGTGCCTGGAGTCAGACGCTAGCCACAATCCAAGAGACCCAGTACTTC.

This chain links TRBV5-6 with TRBJ2-7; D not resolved. This CDR3 spans 13 amino acids. CDR1 is SGHDT and CDR2 is YYEEEE in the germline V gene. The V gene lost 0 bases and the J gene lost 3 bases, with 7 bases spanning the gap. CDR3 nucleotide sequence: TGTGCCAGCAGCTTGGGCCAGGTCTACGAGCAGTACTTC. The encoded protein is CASSLGQVYEQYF. The full variable domain, in which reference TRBV5-6 and TRBJ2-7 provide the parts outside the CDR3, is DAGVTQSPTHLIKTRGQQVTLRCSPKSGHDTVSWYQQALGQGPQFIFQYYEEEERQRGNFPDRFSGHQFPNYSSELNVNALLLGDSALYLCASSLGQVYEQYFGPGTRLTVT.

J is TRBJ2-7 and V is TRBV5-4; a weak D match, TRBD2 (6 bases). V lost 4 bases and J lost 4, with 18 bases in between. Germline V gene sequence: CDR1 SGHNT, CDR2 YYREEE (reference sequence). The CDR3 is made up of 15 amino acids. CDR3 sequence: CASSPAGAGKYEQYF. The CDR3 DNA is TGTGCCAGCAGCCCTGCTGGGGCGGGAAAATACGAGCAGTACTTC. Combining the CDR3 with reference TRBV5-4 and TRBJ2-7 gives the whole variable domain ETGVTQSPTHLIKTRGQQVTLRCSSQSGHNTVSWYQQALGQGPQFIFQYYREEENGRGNFPPRFSGLQFPNYSSELNVNALELDDSALYLCASSPAGAGKYEQYFGPGTRLTVT.

This clone was counted only a few times. This rearrangement joins TRBV11-2 to TRBJ2-1; 10 bases match TRBD1. The ends lost 5 bases at V and 7 bases at J; junction bases unmatched: 11. This CDR3 contains 16 residues. Germline assignment: CDR1 SGHAT and CDR2 FQNNGV. The CDR3 sequence is CASSPSRDRGRNEQFF. CDR3 sequence (DNA): TGTGCCAGCAGCCCCTCCCGGGACAGGGGAAGGAATGAGCAGTTCTTC. The whole variable domain, remainder taken from reference TRBV11-2 and TRBJ2-1, is EAGVAQSPRYKIIEKRQSVAFWCNPISGHATLYWYQQILGQGPKLLIQFQNNGVVDDSQLPKDRFSAERLKGVDSTLKIQPAKLEDSAVYLCASSPSRDRGRNEQFFGPGTRLTVL.

The sample holds a few counts of this clone. This chain uses TRBV30 with TRBJ2-4, with 7 bases aligning to TRBD1. Trimming removed 3 bases from V and 9 bases from J; junction bases left unmatched: 11. The CDR3 has 14 residues. Per germline, CDR1 GTSNPN and CDR2 SVGIG (reference sequence). Written as DNA, the CDR3 is TGTGCCTGGAGCCAGGGGGTGGCAGCTAGCATTCAGTACTTC. This encodes CAWSQGVAASIQYF.

The table lists this clone with a few counts. The chain joins TRBV25-1 to TRBJ1-2; D ambiguous. This CDR3 has 13 residues. Between the trimmed V and J ends, which lost 6 bases and 4 bases, there was a span of 12 bases. Per germline, CDR1 MGHDK and CDR2 SYGVNS. The CDR3 spells CASRQSGGYGYTF. The CDR3 nucleotides read TGTGCCAGCAGACAGAGCGGAGGCTATGGCTACACCTTC.

This clone occurred a few times. This sequence joins TRBV5-1 and TRBJ2-7, with 7 bases aligning to TRBD2. The CDR3 runs 18 residues. Per the germline V gene, CDR1 is SGHRS and CDR2 is YFSETQ. Losses at the gene ends were 5 bases for V and 0 bases for J; bases not matched to a gene: 17. The chain's CDR3 is CASSPSRGGGEPSYEQYF. The CDR3 DNA sequence: TGCGCCAGCAGTCCCTCGAGGGGCGGGGGAGAACCCTCCTACGAGCAGTACTTC.

The V gene is TRBV7-2, the J gene TRBJ1-1; TRBD1 agrees at 9 bases. Per germline, CDR1 SGHTA and CDR2 FQGNSA. The CDR3 spans 14 residues. With 5 bases clipped from V and 11 bases from J, the junction kept 12 bases outside the gene matches. The CDR3 is CASSRRPGQGVAFF. CDR3 bases: TGTGCCAGCAGCAGACGGCCGGGACAGGGAGTTGCTTTCTTT.

There are a few counts of this clone. CDR3 coding DNA: TGTGCCTGGAGTTCGGGACTAGCGGAAACAGATACGCAGTATTTT. Protein sequence: CAWSSGLAETDTQYF. V and J are TRBV30 and TRBJ2-3; 11 bases are a match to TRBD2. Germline V gene lookup returns CDR1 GTSNPN and CDR2 SVGIG (reference sequence). V shed 2 bases, J shed 3 bases, and the junction held 4 bases outside the gene matches. The CDR3 covers 15 residues.

Worth noting for this clone: The identical CDR3 is also encoded by other nucleotide sequences in the sample. V gene TRBV5-1 combines with J gene TRBJ2-5; no definite D call. The germline CDR1 and CDR2 sequences are SGHRS and YFSETQ. The CDR3 has 12 amino acids. The V end lost 0 bases, the J end lost 5 bases, and 5 bases lay between the germline ends. For the CDR3, the DNA is TGCGCCAGCAGCTTGGCCCAGGAGACCCAGTACTTC. Amino acids: CASSLAQETQYF.

In this sample, this clone turned up a few times. The chain is built from TRBV29-1 and TRBJ1-4; perhaps TRBD1 as D (5 bases). From germline, CDR1 is SQVTM and CDR2 ANQGSEA. The CDR3 is made up of 14 amino acids. Deletions cut 6 bases from V and 7 bases from J, with 18 bases between. CDR3 amino acids: CSVGLLSRGEKLFF. In nucleotides, the CDR3 is TGCAGCGTGGGACTCCTTTCCCGGGGTGAAAAACTGTTTTTT.

The chain employs TRBV27 and TRBJ2-3; tentatively, D is TRBD2 (6 bases). Germline CDR1 is MNHEY and CDR2 is SMNVEV (reference sequence). There are 14 residues in the CDR3. The V end was cut by 0 bases, the J end by 5 bases, with 9 bases between. In DNA form, the CDR3 reads TGTGCCAGCAGTTTATCATCCGGGGGAGATACGCAGTATTTT. Translation gives CASSLSSGGDTQYF.

This clone was detected a few times. V is TRBV19 and J is TRBJ2-2; 7 bases fit TRBD2. Germline values: CDR1 LNHDA, CDR2 SQIVND (reference sequence). V lost 4 bases to trimming and J lost 3 bases; unmatched junction nucleotides: 11. CDR3 length: 17 amino acids. The DNA for the CDR3 is TGTGCCAGTAGTACCCCCCCCGGGGGGTATGACACCGGGGAGCTGTTTTTT. The encoded protein is CASSTPPGGYDTGELFF.

This chain connects TRBV29-1 to TRBJ2-2; D gene unclear. The CDR3 runs 13 residues. Trimming shortened V by 5 bases and J by 2 bases, and 9 bases separated the two germline ends. CDR1 SQVTM and CDR2 ANQGSEA come from the germline V gene. The CDR3 reads CSVNTENTGELFF. CDR3 coding DNA: TGCAGCGTTAACACCGAAAACACCGGGGAGCTGTTTTTT.

V usage is TRBV30 and J usage is TRBJ1-1, with a weak D call TRBD1 (5 bases). Germline V gives CDR1 GTSNPN, CDR2 SVGIG (reference sequence). V was shortened by 0 bases and J by 0 bases, with 11 bases between the two germline ends. This CDR3 is 15 amino acids long. The CDR3 DNA reads TGTGCCTGGAGTGTTATCGCAGGGATGAACACTGAAGCTTTCTTT. This gives the protein CAWSVIAGMNTEAFF.

This clone showed up just a few times. The chain uses TRBV4-2 and TRBJ1-4; tentatively, D is TRBD1 (5 bases). CDR1 LGHNA and CDR2 YNFKEQ come from the germline V gene. Trimming removed 0 bases from V and 8 bases from J, with 16 bases in between. This CDR3 is built from 16 residues. The CDR3, as DNA: TGTGCCAGCAGCCAAGATCTCGGGCAGGGAAGCGAAAAACTGTTTTTT. It is translated as CASSQDLGQGSEKLFF.